This T cell receptor beta chain was obtained from a study of cytomegalovirus exposure and HLA in healthy donors. Findings of the study overall: It was reportedly the case that the classifier diagnosed cytomegalovirus status with high specificity and sensitivity. First-cohort TCR clusters were later found to tend to co-occur in the 120 or so validation repertoires.

Profiled with immunoSEQ multiplex PCR; TCRdb holds only in-frame clones, not every one. Here the sample spans around 200,000 clones, 80% to 85% being singletons. Looked up from germline, CDR1 is SQVTM and CDR2 is ANQGSEA. V dropped 6 bases and J dropped 4 bases, with 15 bases sitting between them. The CDR3 consists of 13 residues. A word on this clone: The antigen remains undetermined.

This clonotype was obtained from a woman in her late teens or twenties in good health and CMV-seropositive. V usage is TRBV29-1 and J usage is TRBJ1-1; D perhaps matches TRBD1 (6 bases). The sample taken for sequencing was PBMCs. The DNA for the CDR3 is TGCAGCGTGGTGGGCAGGGGAAGCACTGAAGCTTTCTTT. Translated, it gives CSVVGRGSTEAFF.